A selection of T cell receptor beta chains follows, all from one sample in a study of Tregs in tolerant kidney transplant recipients. Generated by immunoSEQ multiplex PCR, the TCRdb table keeps only in-frame clones and is missing some. The repertoire has 40,000 to 50,000 clones, roughly 90% of them found once; the top ten carry less than 20%. The material sequenced was CD8+ T cells from blood (PBMCs), taken 12 months after the transplant. Receptors originate from a human patient who received a combined kidney and bone marrow transplant. Some T cells may be the graft donor's. Both conserved end residues are part of each CDR3. D genes are given only for firm matches. Clone sizes are given selectively: once, few, many, or a class where the clone is expanded.

d_call: .
cdr3_length: 14
clone_size: .
v_call: TRBV4-1
j_call: TRBJ1-6
cdr3_aa: CASSQDPRNSPLHF
cdr3_nt: TGCGCCAGCAGCCAAGATCCGCGAAATTCCCCCCTCCACTTT

d_call: TRBD2
cdr3_length: 14
clone_size: .
v_call: TRBV4-3
j_call: TRBJ2-7
cdr3_aa: CASSLRAGEYEQYF
cdr3_nt: TGCGCCAGCAGCCTACGGGCGGGAGAGTACGAGCAGTACTTC

d_call: TRBD2
cdr3_length: 18
clone_size: .
v_call: TRBV7-6
j_call: TRBJ2-5
cdr3_aa: CASSPGVLTSGRRETQYF
cdr3_nt: TGTGCCAGCAGCCCCGGGGTCCTGACTAGCGGGAGAAGGGAGACCCAGTACTTC

d_call: .
cdr3_length: 13
clone_size: .
v_call: TRBV4-2
j_call: TRBJ2-1
cdr3_aa: CASSPDSYNEQFF
cdr3_nt: TGTGCCAGCAGCCCAGACAGTTACAATGAGCAGTTCTTC

d_call: TRBD1
cdr3_length: 15
clone_size: .
v_call: TRBV2
j_call: TRBJ1-2
cdr3_aa: CASSEPGQGLYGYTF
cdr3_nt: TGTGCCAGCAGTGAACCGGGACAGGGACTCTATGGCTACACCTTC

d_call: .
cdr3_length: 15
clone_size: .
v_call: TRBV7-9
j_call: TRBJ2-1
cdr3_aa: CASGVGPGAYNEQFF
cdr3_nt: TGTGCCAGCGGTGTGGGGCCAGGGGCCTACAATGAGCAGTTCTTC

d_call: TRBD2
cdr3_length: 16
clone_size: .
v_call: TRBV9
j_call: TRBJ2-1
cdr3_aa: CASSPGSSGSSNEQFF
cdr3_nt: TGTGCCAGCAGCCCGGGGAGTAGCGGGAGTTCGAATGAGCAGTTCTTC

d_call: .
cdr3_length: 14
clone_size: .
v_call: TRBV5-6
j_call: TRBJ2-7
cdr3_aa: CASSLTGISYEQYF
cdr3_nt: TGTGCCAGCAGCTTGACAGGGATTTCTTACGAGCAGTACTTC

d_call: TRBD2
cdr3_length: 17
clone_size: .
v_call: TRBV27
j_call: TRBJ2-3
cdr3_aa: CASSPPGGAGGTDTQYF
cdr3_nt: TGTGCCAGCAGTCCGCCGGGGGGAGCGGGGGGCACAGATACGCAGTATTTT

d_call: TRBD1
cdr3_length: 14
clone_size: .
v_call: TRBV6-1
j_call: TRBJ2-1
cdr3_aa: CASMDRNTYNEQFF
cdr3_nt: TGTGCCAGCATGGACAGGAATACGTACAATGAGCAGTTCTTC

d_call: TRBD2
cdr3_length: 13
clone_size: .
v_call: TRBV18
j_call: TRBJ2-4
cdr3_aa: CASAPPGGNIQYF
cdr3_nt: TGTGCCAGCGCGCCCCCGGGAGGGAACATTCAGTACTTC

d_call: TRBD1
cdr3_length: 20
clone_size: .
v_call: TRBV27
j_call: TRBJ1-5
cdr3_aa: CASSSLRGTGDRYSNQPQHF
cdr3_nt: TGTGCCAGCAGTTCCCTACGCGGGACAGGGGACCGGTATAGCAATCAGCCCCAGCATTTT

d_call: TRBD1
cdr3_length: 15
clone_size: .
v_call: TRBV4-3
j_call: TRBJ1-2
cdr3_aa: CASSQGTGVNYGYTF
cdr3_nt: TGCGCCAGCAGCCAAGGGACAGGAGTTAACTATGGCTACACCTTC

d_call: TRBD2
cdr3_length: 16
clone_size: .
v_call: TRBV6-5
j_call: TRBJ2-7
cdr3_aa: CASSYFTSGESYEQYF
cdr3_nt: TGTGCCAGCAGTTATTTCACTAGCGGGGAATCCTACGAGCAGTACTTC

d_call: TRBD1
cdr3_length: 15
clone_size: .
v_call: TRBV28
j_call: TRBJ1-5
cdr3_aa: CASNDRTGFNQPQHF
cdr3_nt: TGTGCCAGCAACGACCGGACAGGGTTCAATCAGCCCCAGCATTTT

d_call: TRBD2
cdr3_length: 16
clone_size: .
v_call: TRBV19
j_call: TRBJ2-2
cdr3_aa: CASSISSGRSTGELFF
cdr3_nt: TGTGCCAGTAGTATATCTAGCGGGAGGAGCACCGGGGAGCTGTTTTTT

d_call: .
cdr3_length: 16
clone_size: .
v_call: TRBV6-1
j_call: TRBJ2-1
cdr3_aa: CASSEAMSGRGFEQFF
cdr3_nt: TGTGCCAGCAGTGAAGCAATGAGCGGGCGGGGTTTTGAGCAGTTCTTC

d_call: .
cdr3_length: 14
clone_size: .
v_call: TRBV28
j_call: TRBJ1-2
cdr3_aa: CASSINYYREGCTF
cdr3_nt: TGTGCCAGCAGTATCAACTACTACAGGGAGGGCTGCACCTTC

d_call: .
cdr3_length: 14
clone_size: .
v_call: TRBV28
j_call: TRBJ1-6
cdr3_aa: CASSLSSYNSPLHF
cdr3_nt: TGTGCCAGCAGTTTGAGCTCCTATAATTCACCCCTCCACTTT

d_call: TRBD2
cdr3_length: 15
clone_size: few
v_call: TRBV5-4
j_call: TRBJ2-3
cdr3_aa: CASSVGLAGGFTQYF
cdr3_nt: TGTGCCAGCAGCGTGGGACTAGCGGGGGGGTTTACGCAGTATTTT

d_call: .
cdr3_length: 14
clone_size: once
v_call: TRBV11-1
j_call: TRBJ2-3
cdr3_aa: CASSTGQITDTQYF
cdr3_nt: TGTGCCAGCAGCACCGGACAGATCACAGATACGCAGTATTTT

d_call: TRBD2
cdr3_length: 17
clone_size: .
v_call: TRBV13
j_call: TRBJ2-7
cdr3_aa: CASSQDRSSGISYEQYF
cdr3_nt: TGTGCCAGCAGCCAGGACCGTTCCAGCGGGATATCCTACGAGCAGTACTTC

d_call: .
cdr3_length: 14
clone_size: .
v_call: TRBV2
j_call: TRBJ2-7
cdr3_aa: CASSENAYPYEQYF
cdr3_nt: TGTGCCAGCAGTGAGAACGCGTACCCCTACGAGCAGTACTTC

d_call: .
cdr3_length: 14
clone_size: .
v_call: TRBV23-1
j_call: TRBJ1-2
cdr3_aa: CASSHDDRLWGYTF
cdr3_nt: TGCGCCAGCAGTCACGATGACAGGCTTTGGGGCTACACCTTC

d_call: .
cdr3_length: 15
clone_size: .
v_call: TRBV4-1
j_call: TRBJ2-7
cdr3_aa: CASSPGARSQYEQYF
cdr3_nt: TGCGCCAGCAGTCCGGGAGCAAGGTCCCAATACGAGCAGTACTTC

d_call: .
cdr3_length: 14
clone_size: .
v_call: TRBV9
j_call: TRBJ2-3
cdr3_aa: CASSVFGETDTQYF
cdr3_nt: TGTGCCAGCAGCGTATTTGGGGAGACAGATACGCAGTATTTT

d_call: .
cdr3_length: 15
clone_size: once
v_call: TRBV4-3
j_call: TRBJ1-3
cdr3_aa: CASSQNTGLGNTIYF
cdr3_nt: TGCGCCAGCAGCCAAAACACAGGGTTAGGAAACACCATATATTTT

d_call: .
cdr3_length: 14
clone_size: .
v_call: TRBV9
j_call: TRBJ1-5
cdr3_aa: CASSVSGGYQPQHF
cdr3_nt: TGTGCCAGCAGCGTAAGCGGGGGCTACCAGCCCCAGCATTTT

d_call: .
cdr3_length: 16
clone_size: .
v_call: TRBV9
j_call: TRBJ2-2
cdr3_aa: CASSPPSPRDTGELFF
cdr3_nt: TGTGCCAGCAGCCCTCCCTCCCCCCGGGACACCGGGGAGCTGTTTTTT

d_call: .
cdr3_length: 13
clone_size: .
v_call: TRBV4-3
j_call: TRBJ2-7
cdr3_aa: CASSQDRAYEQYF
cdr3_nt: TGCGCCAGCAGCCAAGATAGAGCCTACGAGCAGTACTTC

d_call: .
cdr3_length: 11
clone_size: .
v_call: TRBV6-6
j_call: TRBJ2-2
cdr3_aa: CASRTTGELFF
cdr3_nt: TGTGCCAGCAGGACAACCGGGGAGCTGTTTTTT

d_call: TRBD1
cdr3_length: 15
clone_size: .
v_call: TRBV19
j_call: TRBJ1-1
cdr3_aa: CASSMGDRGRTEAFF
cdr3_nt: TGTGCCAGTAGTATGGGGGACAGGGGACGCACTGAAGCTTTCTTT

d_call: TRBD1
cdr3_length: 16
clone_size: .
v_call: TRBV6-6
j_call: TRBJ1-5
cdr3_aa: CASRLAQGALEQPQHF
cdr3_nt: TGTGCCAGCAGGTTAGCCCAGGGGGCCTTGGAGCAGCCCCAGCATTTT

d_call: TRBD1
cdr3_length: 14
clone_size: few
v_call: TRBV10-3
j_call: TRBJ1-4
cdr3_aa: CAISDGTGDEKLFF
cdr3_nt: TGTGCCATCAGCGACGGGACAGGGGATGAAAAACTGTTTTTT

d_call: .
cdr3_length: 15
clone_size: .
v_call: TRBV9
j_call: TRBJ2-7
cdr3_aa: CASSATAGISYEQYF
cdr3_nt: TGTGCCAGCAGCGCCACGGCGGGAATATCCTACGAGCAGTACTTC

d_call: .
cdr3_length: 12
clone_size: .
v_call: TRBV30
j_call: TRBJ2-1
cdr3_aa: CAWSPGWNEQFF
cdr3_nt: TGTGCCTGGAGTCCAGGGTGGAATGAGCAGTTCTTC

d_call: .
cdr3_length: 14
clone_size: .
v_call: TRBV6-5
j_call: TRBJ2-1
cdr3_aa: CASSRDSSHNEQFF
cdr3_nt: TGTGCCAGCAGTAGGGACTCAAGCCACAATGAGCAGTTCTTC

d_call: TRBD1
cdr3_length: 13
clone_size: once
v_call: TRBV10-2
j_call: TRBJ2-7
cdr3_aa: CASREGQGDEQYF
cdr3_nt: TGCGCCAGCAGAGAGGGACAGGGGGACGAGCAGTACTTC

d_call: TRBD2
cdr3_length: 16
clone_size: .
v_call: TRBV6-4
j_call: TRBJ2-2
cdr3_aa: CASSDSASGNTGELFF
cdr3_nt: TGTGCCAGCAGTGACTCGGCTAGCGGAAACACCGGGGAGCTGTTTTTT

d_call: TRBD2
cdr3_length: 14
clone_size: .
v_call: TRBV19
j_call: TRBJ2-7
cdr3_aa: CASSIGGATYEQYF
cdr3_nt: TGTGCCAGTAGTATCGGGGGGGCAACCTACGAGCAGTACTTC

d_call: TRBD2
cdr3_length: 14
clone_size: .
v_call: TRBV19
j_call: TRBJ2-7
cdr3_aa: CASSPLAGYYEQYF
cdr3_nt: TGTGCCAGTAGTCCCCTAGCGGGCTACTACGAGCAGTACTTC

d_call: TRBD1
cdr3_length: 10
clone_size: .
v_call: TRBV2
j_call: TRBJ2-7
cdr3_aa: CASNRGEQYF
cdr3_nt: TGTGCCAGTAACAGGGGTGAGCAGTACTTC

d_call: .
cdr3_length: 16
clone_size: .
v_call: TRBV29-1
j_call: TRBJ1-1
cdr3_aa: CSAPKGETLAYTEAFF
cdr3_nt: TGCAGCGCTCCGAAGGGGGAGACCCTTGCTTACACTGAAGCTTTCTTT

d_call: .
cdr3_length: 14
clone_size: .
v_call: TRBV27
j_call: TRBJ2-7
cdr3_aa: CASSLLAQGYEQYF
cdr3_nt: TGTGCCAGCAGCCTACTAGCGCAGGGGTACGAGCAGTACTTC

d_call: TRBD2
cdr3_length: 18
clone_size: .
v_call: TRBV29-1
j_call: TRBJ2-3
cdr3_aa: CSVEDWGTSGTSTDTQYF
cdr3_nt: TGCAGCGTTGAAGATTGGGGGACTAGCGGAACTAGCACAGATACGCAGTATTTT

d_call: .
cdr3_length: 12
clone_size: .
v_call: TRBV7-6
j_call: TRBJ2-2
cdr3_aa: CASSPVSGELFF
cdr3_nt: TGTGCCAGCAGCCCCGTCTCCGGGGAGCTGTTTTTT

d_call: .
cdr3_length: 15
clone_size: .
v_call: TRBV7-7
j_call: TRBJ1-1
cdr3_aa: CASSPPEQGNTEAFF
cdr3_nt: TGTGCCAGCAGCCCGCCGGAACAGGGGAACACTGAAGCTTTCTTT

d_call: .
cdr3_length: 13
clone_size: .
v_call: TRBV14
j_call: TRBJ2-7
cdr3_aa: CASSLGAVYEQYF
cdr3_nt: TGTGCCAGCAGCCTGGGGGCGGTATACGAGCAGTACTTC

d_call: .
cdr3_length: 14
clone_size: .
v_call: TRBV10-3
j_call: TRBJ1-5
cdr3_aa: CAIREDSSNQPQHF
cdr3_nt: TGTGCCATCAGGGAGGACAGTAGCAATCAGCCCCAGCATTTT

d_call: .
cdr3_length: 15
clone_size: .
v_call: TRBV19
j_call: TRBJ1-3
cdr3_aa: CASAPDKATGNTIYF
cdr3_nt: TGTGCCAGTGCTCCCGATAAAGCGACTGGAAACACCATATATTTT

d_call: TRBD2
cdr3_length: 16
clone_size: .
v_call: TRBV2
j_call: TRBJ2-3
cdr3_aa: CAMGASGGAKTDTQYF
cdr3_nt: TGTGCCATGGGGGCTAGCGGGGGGGCGAAGACAGATACGCAGTATTTT

d_call: .
cdr3_length: 14
clone_size: few
v_call: TRBV5-4
j_call: TRBJ2-7
cdr3_aa: CASTPGRGKGEQYF
cdr3_nt: TGTGCCAGCACCCCCGGACGGGGGAAAGGCGAGCAGTACTTC

d_call: .
cdr3_length: 15
clone_size: .
v_call: TRBV4-3
j_call: TRBJ1-1
cdr3_aa: CASSQSRNWNTEAFF
cdr3_nt: TGCGCCAGCAGCCAATCCAGGAATTGGAACACTGAAGCTTTCTTT

d_call: TRBD2
cdr3_length: 17
clone_size: .
v_call: TRBV19
j_call: TRBJ2-2
cdr3_aa: CASSIMLAGGRTGELFF
cdr3_nt: TGTGCCAGTAGTATCATGTTAGCGGGAGGTCGAACCGGGGAGCTGTTTTTT

d_call: TRBD1
cdr3_length: 15
clone_size: .
v_call: TRBV7-6
j_call: TRBJ2-7
cdr3_aa: CASSLGDRGDYEQYF
cdr3_nt: TGTGCCAGCAGCTTAGGGGACAGGGGGGACTACGAGCAGTACTTC

d_call: TRBD2
cdr3_length: 16
clone_size: .
v_call: TRBV7-6
j_call: TRBJ2-3
cdr3_aa: CASSPIAGGLVDTQYF
cdr3_nt: TGTGCCAGCAGCCCTATAGCGGGGGGGCTTGTGGATACGCAGTATTTT